These 2 T cell receptor beta chains originate from one sample sequenced in a study of blood T cell repertoires in COVID-19. Assay: immunoSEQ multiplex PCR; the TCRdb copy retains only in-frame clones and omits some. The repertoire includes 100,000 to 150,000 clones, approximately 90% of them detected once, and roughly 1.2% sits in the top ten. The sequenced sample was peripheral blood. These receptor sequences come from an elderly woman with acute or convalescent COVID-19.

This clone was detected once. V gene TRBV5-1 combines with J gene TRBJ2-2; tentative D call: TRBD1 (6 bases). Trimming shortened V by 2 bases and J by 4 bases, and 12 bases separated the two germline ends. Germline V gives CDR1 SGHRS, CDR2 YFSETQ. This CDR3 comprises 15 residues. The CDR3 bases are TGCGCCAGCAGCTTACAGGGCTCCAGCACCGGGGAGCTGTTTTTT. Its protein product is CASSLQGSSTGELFF.

The chain is built from TRBV6-5 and TRBJ2-1; tentatively, D is TRBD2 (5 bases). Looked up from germline, CDR1 is MNHEY and CDR2 is SVGAGI. V lost 5 bases and J 3 bases, leaving 8 bases between the germline ends. CDR3 length: 13 amino acids. The CDR3 here is CASSQRGYNEQFF. The DNA of the CDR3 is TGTGCCAGCAGTCAACGGGGCTACAATGAGCAGTTCTTC.